This entry concerns a single T cell receptor (beta chain). This specimen belongs to a study of CD8+CD57+ T cells in acquired aplastic anemia. The study profiled TCR beta VDJ and CDR3 using genomic DNA as template. Each CDR3 protein is one row after TCRdb ran MiXCR on the reads. The data contain about 220,000 distinct CDR3 sequences, 47% of them singletons. V lost 0 bases to trimming and J lost 11 bases, with 14 bases between them. Germline V gives CDR1 SGHTA, CDR2 FQGNSA. This CDR3 comprises 14 residues. Only patients with CD8+CD57+ cell expansion on flow cytometry were chosen for sequencing. This receptor was identified in a human donor with aplastic anemia. Input material: sorted CD4+, CD8+, or CD8+CD57+ T cells (not recorded which) from PBMCs. The chain couples TRBV7-2 to TRBJ1-5; D is unclear. CDR3 in DNA: TGTGCCAGCAGCTTAGCGAGCACATCATGGGCCCAGCATTTT. Translated, it gives CASSLASTSWAQHF.